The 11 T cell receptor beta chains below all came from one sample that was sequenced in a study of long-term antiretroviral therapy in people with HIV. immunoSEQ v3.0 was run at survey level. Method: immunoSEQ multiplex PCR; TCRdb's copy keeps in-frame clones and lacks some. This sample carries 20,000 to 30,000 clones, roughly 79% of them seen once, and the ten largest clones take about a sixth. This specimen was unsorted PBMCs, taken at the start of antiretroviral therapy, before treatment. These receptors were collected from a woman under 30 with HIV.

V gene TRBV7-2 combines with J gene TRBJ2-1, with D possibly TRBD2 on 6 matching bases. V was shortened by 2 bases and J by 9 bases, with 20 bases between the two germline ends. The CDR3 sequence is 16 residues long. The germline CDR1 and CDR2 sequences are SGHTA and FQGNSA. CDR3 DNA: TGTGCCAGCAGCTTAATGGCGGGAAGCGCTGCTGGTGAGCAGTTCTTC. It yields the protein CASSLMAGSAAGEQFF.

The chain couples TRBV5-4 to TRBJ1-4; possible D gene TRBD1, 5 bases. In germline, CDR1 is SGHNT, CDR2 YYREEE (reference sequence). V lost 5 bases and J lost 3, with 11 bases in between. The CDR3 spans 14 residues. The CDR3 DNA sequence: TGTGCCAGCAGTGGGCAGGGCCCTAATGAAAAACTGTTTTTT. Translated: CASSGQGPNEKLFF.

The DNA of the CDR3 is TGTGCCAGCAGTCGCTTCGGGACCCCGGGTGATGAGCAGTTCTTC. As protein: CASSRFGTPGDEQFF. V gene TRBV6-4 combines with J gene TRBJ2-1; D is possibly TRBD1 or TRBD2 (5 bases each). Germline CDR1 and CDR2: MRHNA and SNTAGT. Trimming removed 5 bases at V and 8 bases at J, with 19 bases between. There are 15 residues in the CDR3.

The CDR3 nucleotides read TGTGCCAGCAGCCCCCCTCATCAGAGGGCCAACGAGCAGTACTTC. As protein: CASSPPHQRANEQYF. The chain employs TRBV7-9 and TRBJ2-7; a weak D match, TRBD2 (5 bases). The length of the CDR3 is 15 residues. V was cut by 5 bases and J by 5 bases, with 19 bases left in between. Per the germline V gene, CDR1 is SEHNR and CDR2 is FQNEAQ (reference sequence).

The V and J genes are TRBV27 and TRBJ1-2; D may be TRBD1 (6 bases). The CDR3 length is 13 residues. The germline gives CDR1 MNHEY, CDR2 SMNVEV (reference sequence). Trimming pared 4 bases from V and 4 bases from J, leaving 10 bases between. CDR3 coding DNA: TGTGCCAGCAGTTCAACAGGGATCTATGGCTACACCTTC. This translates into CASSSTGIYGYTF.

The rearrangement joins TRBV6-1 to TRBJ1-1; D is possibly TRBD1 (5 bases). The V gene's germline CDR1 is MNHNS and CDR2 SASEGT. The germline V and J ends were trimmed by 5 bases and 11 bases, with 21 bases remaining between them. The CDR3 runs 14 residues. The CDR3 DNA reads TGTGCCAGCAGTACAGGACTTCCCCAGTTTTGGGCTTTCTTT. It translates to CASSTGLPQFWAFF.

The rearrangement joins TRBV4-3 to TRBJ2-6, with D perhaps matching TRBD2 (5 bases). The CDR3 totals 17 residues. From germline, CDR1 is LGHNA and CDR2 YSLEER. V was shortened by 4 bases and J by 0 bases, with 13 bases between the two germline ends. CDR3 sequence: CASSLSGSVSGANVLTF. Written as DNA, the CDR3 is TGCGCCAGCAGCCTCTCGGGGTCGGTCTCTGGGGCCAACGTCCTGACTTTC.

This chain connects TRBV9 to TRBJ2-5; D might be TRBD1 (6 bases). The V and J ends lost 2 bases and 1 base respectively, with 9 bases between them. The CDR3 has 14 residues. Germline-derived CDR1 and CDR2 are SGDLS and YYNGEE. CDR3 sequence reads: CASSVRDTQETQYF. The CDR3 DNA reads TGTGCCAGCAGCGTTCGGGACACCCAAGAGACCCAGTACTTC.

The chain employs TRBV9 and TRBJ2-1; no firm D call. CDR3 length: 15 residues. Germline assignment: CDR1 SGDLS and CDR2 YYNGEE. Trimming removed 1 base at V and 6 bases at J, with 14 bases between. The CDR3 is CASSVKFGVSNEQFF. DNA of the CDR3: TGTGCCAGCAGCGTAAAATTTGGCGTCTCCAATGAGCAGTTCTTC.

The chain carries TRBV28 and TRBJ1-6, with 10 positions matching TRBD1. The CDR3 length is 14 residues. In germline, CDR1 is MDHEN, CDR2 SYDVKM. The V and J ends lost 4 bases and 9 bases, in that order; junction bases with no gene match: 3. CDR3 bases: TGTGCCAGCAGTTCGACAGGGGGCGGTTCACCCCTCCACTTT. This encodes CASSSTGGGSPLHF.

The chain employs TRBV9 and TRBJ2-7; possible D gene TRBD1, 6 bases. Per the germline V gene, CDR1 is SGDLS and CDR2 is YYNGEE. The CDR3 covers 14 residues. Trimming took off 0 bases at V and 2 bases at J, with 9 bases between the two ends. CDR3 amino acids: CASSVGTDPYEQYF. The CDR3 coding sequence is TGTGCCAGCAGCGTAGGGACAGATCCCTACGAGCAGTACTTC.